Following are 9 T cell receptor beta chains from one sample sequenced in a study of glioma-infiltrating T cells (dated by TCRdb to 2016 to 2017). The reads were generated on an Illumina MiSeq. The iRepertoire nested amplicon-rescue multiplex PCR (arm-PCR) platform was used to amplify TCR alpha and beta CDR3 regions from RNA. TCRdb ran its own pipeline on the public reads, namely fastp trimming at Q25 and MiXCR clone calling, and kept in-frame beta chains. Rows are combined by CDR3 protein, so each entry shows the most common genes and DNA. This sample has about 410,000 distinct CDR3 sequences in its table, and about 40% of those were observed once. The ten largest clones add up to around 12% of the sample. Sample: glioma tissue, nonneoplastic brain tissue, or PBMCs (not recorded which). The receptors originated from a human donor with low-grade glioma or glioblastoma, undergoing nonglioma brain surgery, or in good health (not recorded which).

J is TRBJ2-2 and V is TRBV12-3 or TRBV12-4; 8 nucleotides match TRBD2. V shed 5 bases, J shed 2 bases, and the junction held 1 base outside the gene matches. The CDR3 is 14 amino acids. The CDR3 loop is CASSTSGNTGELFF. CDR3 bases: TGTGCCAGCAGTACTAGCGGTAACACCGGGGAGCTGTTTTTT.

This clonotype was recorded once. This may be a read error: a much more frequent sequence differs by one nucleotide. Lacking the conserved final phenylalanine or tryptophan, this CDR3 likely reflects a read error. This chain links TRBV20-1 with TRBJ2-7, with 10 bases aligning to TRBD2. Germline CDR1 and CDR2: DFQATT and SNEGSKA (reference sequence). This CDR3 spans 17 amino acids. With 6 bases clipped from V and 2 bases from J, the junction kept 16 bases outside the gene matches. CDR3 DNA sequence: TGCAGTGCCTCTGGGGGACTAGCGTTAGATTGGACCTACGAGCAGTACCTC. As protein: CSASGGLALDWTYEQYL.

Concerning this clonotype: The junction shows a germline mismatch at one end, possibly a read error. The genes are TRBV4-2 and TRBJ2-3, with D possibly matching TRBD2 (5 bases). The germline V gene encodes CDR1 LGHNA and CDR2 YNFKEQ. The CDR3 is 12 amino acids. This CDR3 reads CAGSQQRAVQYF. CDR3 sequence (DNA): TGTGCCGGCAGCCAGCAGAGAGCGGTGCAGTATTTT.

This clonotype showed up just a few times. The chain links TRBV4-3 to TRBJ2-7; 7 bases fit TRBD1. CDR1 and CDR2 (germline): LGHNA, YSLEER. The CDR3 is made up of 15 amino acids. V shed 0 bases and J 0 bases; nucleotides not matched to a gene: 2. The CDR3 nucleotides read TGCGCCAGCAGCCAAGATTGGACAGGCTCCTACGAGCAGTACTTC. As protein: CASSQDWTGSYEQYF.

Only one count was recorded for this clonotype. A single base separates this from a much larger clone, so it may be a read error. The V and J genes are TRBV4-1 and TRBJ2-7; D gene ambiguous. The CDR3 is 15 residues long. Trimming took off 0 bases at V and 5 bases at J, with 14 bases between the two ends. CDR1 and CDR2 from the germline V gene are MGHRA and YSYEKL. The CDR3 DNA reads TGCGCCAGCAGCCAAGATTGGCAAAGCTACAACGAGCAGTACTTC. It is translated as CASSQDWQSYNEQYF.

The chain uses TRBV11-3 and TRBJ2-3; weak D call: TRBD1 (6 bases). Germline loops: CDR1 SGHNT, CDR2 YENEEA. V was trimmed by 5 bases and J by 0 bases, leaving 9 bases between them. The CDR3 has 14 residues. Here the CDR3 reads CASSPDRSTDTQYF. CDR3 in DNA: TGTGCCAGCAGCCCCGACAGGAGCACAGATACGCAGTATTTT.

The V gene is TRBV4-1, the J gene TRBJ2-7; D could derive from TRBD1 or TRBD2 (5 bases each). V was cut by 4 bases and J by 0 bases, with 10 bases left in between. Germline CDR1 reads MGHRA; CDR2 reads YSYEKL. The CDR3 loop spans 14 amino acids. CDR3 nucleotides: TGCGCCAGCAGCCTGGGACGGTACTCCTACGAGCAGTACTTC. It is translated as CASSLGRYSYEQYF.

Worth noting for this clonotype: Since a much larger clone is just one base distant, this may be a read error. The chain combines TRBV27 with TRBJ2-1, with D possibly TRBD1 on 6 matching bases. CDR3 length equals 13 residues. CDR1 and CDR2 from the germline V gene are MNHEY and SMNVEV (reference sequence). V gave up 8 bases and J gave up 10 bases, with 18 bases separating them. The CDR3 protein is CASGQFRLGEQFF. CDR3 sequence (DNA): TGTGCCAGCGGACAGTTTAGACTGGGGGAGCAGTTCTTC.

This chain links TRBV7-2 with TRBJ2-7; possible D gene TRBD2, 5 bases. This CDR3 comprises 16 residues. Germline V gene sequence: CDR1 SGHTA, CDR2 FQGNSA. Trimming took 5 bases from V and 7 from J, leaving 24 bases between them. The CDR3 DNA follows: TGTGCCAGCAGCCCGCGCCCCGGGATTTCCGCCCTGGAGCAGTACTTC. Its translation is CASSPRPGISALEQYF.